The clone carrying this T cell receptor beta chain was detected only a few times. Its antigen is unidentified. The authors incorporated unique molecular identifiers into the TCR beta cDNA libraries. Between roughly 1 and 11 million T cells gave rise to hundreds of thousands of cDNA molecules. TCRdb processed the PCR reads anew with MiXCR; each CDR3 protein has one entry. The profile shows about 260,000 distinct CDR3 sequences, roughly a third of them singletons. In germline, CDR1 is SGHDN, CDR2 FVKESK. The CDR3 has 16 amino acids. Trimming removed 4 bases from V and 0 bases from J; junction bases left unmatched: 8. The data were taken from a study of post-analysis software for immune sequencing data. For the study at large: Secondary progressive, relapsing-remitting and progressive-relapsing multiple sclerosis were among the included disease courses.

Whole-study findings and limits: Patients used about 5 TRBV segments, including TRBV5-6, TRBV5-1 and TRBV20-1, more often than controls. Batch-matched samples strongly co-clustered by F measure. Compared with controls, patients showed significantly lower normalized Chao1 diversity.

This chain connects TRBV14 to TRBJ1-2, with 7 nucleotides matching TRBD1. Sequenced input: blood. This receptor was identified in a girl aged 5 to 17 with multiple sclerosis. The CDR3 DNA reads TGTGCCAGCAGCCCGCTGGGACAGCCTGCTAACTATGGCTACACCTTC. It encodes CASSPLGQPANYGYTF. The complete variable domain, with remaining parts taken from reference TRBV14 and TRBJ1-2, reads EAGVTQFPSHSVIEKGQTVTLRCDPISGHDNLYWYRRVMGKEIKFLLHFVKESKQDESGMPNNRFLAERTGGTYSTLKVQPAELEDSGVYFCASSPLGQPANYGYTFGSGTRLTVV.